A single sample gave rise to the 27 T cell receptor beta chains below, sequenced in a study of shared clonotypes between healthy human individuals. Libraries were prepared by immunoSEQ multiplex PCR; TCRdb keeps only in-frame clonotypes and omits some of them. The table has more than 550,000 clones, over 55% seen once. Sequenced sample: memory CD4+ T cells sorted from blood. Regarding subset: CD45RA-negative fraction. The receptors originated from a woman younger than 45 in good health.

The genes are TRBV7-2 and TRBJ2-7, with TRBD2 matching over 14 bases. This CDR3 is built from 19 residues. Germline assignment: CDR1 SGHTA and CDR2 FQGNSA. With V trimmed by 3 bases and J by 6 bases, 16 bases remained unmatched. CDR3: CASSFRLAGGPTRRFEQYF. The CDR3 DNA reads as TGTGCCAGCAGCTTCCGACTAGCGGGAGGGCCTACCCGGCGGTTCGAGCAGTACTTC.

The chain couples TRBV28 to TRBJ2-1; 10 bases are a match to TRBD2. The CDR3 sequence is 16 residues long. Germline V gene sequence: CDR1 MDHEN, CDR2 SYDVKM. J was trimmed by 2 bases and V by 7 bases; bases with no gene match: 8. The CDR3 DNA follows: TGTGCCAGCATTGCGGCTAGCGGGAGACCCTACAATGAGCAGTTCTTC. Amino acid sequence: CASIAASGRPYNEQFF.

The genes are TRBV5-1 and TRBJ2-7, with 8 bases matching TRBD2. Germline trimming cut 5 bases from V and 2 bases from J; bases unmatched to any gene: 12. Germline V lookup: CDR1 SGHRS, CDR2 YFSETQ. The CDR3 consists of 16 residues. The CDR3 sequence is CASSSLIAGKAYEQYF. The DNA for the CDR3 is TGCGCCAGCAGTTCCCTAATAGCGGGGAAAGCCTACGAGCAGTACTTC.

V usage is TRBV6-6 and J usage is TRBJ1-1, with D hard to call. This CDR3 contains 14 residues. Germline CDR1 MNHNY, CDR2 SVGAGI (reference sequence). V was cut by 0 bases and J by 2 bases, with 7 bases left in between. CDR3 in DNA: TGTGCCAGCAGTTACTCCCGAACTAACACTGAAGCTTTCTTT. Amino acids: CASSYSRTNTEAFF.

The chain links TRBV19 to TRBJ2-5, with a tentative D call TRBD1 (5 bases). Matching the DNA end better, TRBJ2-7 makes the J call doubtful. The CDR3 is 14 residues long. Germline CDR1 LNHDA, CDR2 SQIVND (reference sequence). This CDR3 reads CASTPPRQSYEQYF. CDR3 DNA: TGTGCCAGTACCCCCCCAAGACAGTCCTACGAGCAGTACTTC.

This clone was counted a single time. V and J are TRBV2 and TRBJ1-1; unclear D gene. The V end lost 5 bases, the J end lost 1 base, and 8 bases lay between the germline ends. Germline loops: CDR1 SNHLY, CDR2 FYNNEI. CDR3 size: 13 residues. Here the CDR3 DNA reads TGTGCCAGCAGTCCTACCCGGAACACTGAAGCTTTCTTT. Translation: CASSPTRNTEAFF.

The rearrangement uses TRBV5-4 and TRBJ1-4; 8 nucleotides line up with TRBD1. The junction had 7 bases not matched to a gene; V was cut back by 4 bases and J by 5 bases. The CDR3 has 15 amino acids. Germline CDR1 SGHNT, CDR2 YYREEE (reference sequence). As DNA, the CDR3 is TGTGCCAGCAGCCTAAACAGGGGGACGAATGAAAAACTGTTTTTT. It translates to CASSLNRGTNEKLFF.

The rearrangement uses TRBV13 and TRBJ1-6; TRBD1 might be the D (6 bases). The CDR3 totals 14 residues. The V and J ends lost 1 base and 10 bases respectively, with 11 bases between them. Germline-derived CDR1 and CDR2 are PRHDT and FYEKMQ (reference sequence). The CDR3 nucleotides are TGTGCCAGCAGCTTAGCAGGGGATAGGTCACCCCTCCACTTT. It encodes CASSLAGDRSPLHF.

The chain employs TRBV29-1 and TRBJ2-3; D remains ambiguous. The CDR3 length is 15 residues. V was trimmed by 4 bases and J by 1 base, leaving 15 bases between them. Germline values: CDR1 SQVTM, CDR2 ANQGSEA. The CDR3 is CSVAGPAWGTDTQYF. CDR3 in DNA: TGCAGCGTTGCTGGACCCGCTTGGGGCACAGATACGCAGTATTTT.

The CDR3 sequence is CASSRTGGNEQFF. The CDR3 bases are TGTGCCAGCAGCCGGACCGGGGGGAATGAGCAGTTCTTC. V is TRBV27 and J is TRBJ2-1; 7 nucleotides match TRBD2. Germline values: CDR1 MNHEY, CDR2 SMNVEV (reference sequence). J was trimmed by 7 bases and V by 6 bases; bases with no gene match: 6. This CDR3 comprises 13 residues.

On this clone: Other DNA sequences in this sample translate to the same CDR3. The chain recombines TRBV2 with TRBJ2-7; 10 bases are shared with TRBD2. The V gene end was trimmed by 4 bases and the J gene end by 6 bases; junction bases not matched to a gene: 6. The CDR3 is 14 residues long. CDR1 SNHLY and CDR2 FYNNEI come from the germline V gene. The CDR3 DNA reads TGTGCCAGCAGTGGGCTAGCGGGAGTAGGCGAGCAGTACTTC. Protein product: CASSGLAGVGEQYF.

This chain uses TRBV18 with TRBJ1-4; no definite D call. Germline assignment: CDR1 KGHSH and CDR2 LQKENI. V lost 5 bases, J lost 5 bases, and 15 bases lay in between. This CDR3 spans 15 amino acids. The CDR3 coding sequence is TGTGCCAGCTCATCTGGACCTAGCAGCAATGAAAAACTGTTTTTT. Protein product: CASSSGPSSNEKLFF.

The table lists this clone with a count of one. V is TRBV28 and J is TRBJ2-6; D may match TRBD1 or TRBD2 (5 bases each). CDR3 length: 18 residues. The ends were cut back, 1 base at V and 2 bases at J, with 15 bases in the middle. The V gene's germline CDR1 is MDHEN and CDR2 SYDVKM. In DNA form, the CDR3 reads TGTGCCAGCAGTTTATCTCTAGAGGGGAAGGCTGGGGCCAACGTCCTGACTTTC. This codes for CASSLSLEGKAGANVLTF. Together with reference TRBV28 and TRBJ2-6, the CDR3 gives the full variable domain: DVKVTQSSRYLVKRTGEKVFLECVQDMDHENMFWYRQDPGLGLRLIYFSYDVKMKEKGDIPEGYSVSREKKERFSLILESASTNQTSMYLCASSLSLEGKAGANVLTFGAGSRLTVL.

This clone has only a few counts. J is TRBJ1-2 and V is TRBV2, with 10 bases aligning to TRBD1. The V gene's germline CDR1 is SNHLY and CDR2 FYNNEI. J was trimmed by 8 bases and V by 2 bases; bases with no gene match: 5. The CDR3 length is 14 residues. The DNA for the CDR3 is TGTGCCAGCAGTGAAAGGGAGACAGGGGGCGGCTACACCTTC. This sequence encodes CASSERETGGGYTF. The full variable domain, its missing parts supplied by reference TRBV2 and TRBJ1-2, is EPEVTQTPSHQVTQMGQEVILRCVPISNHLYFYWYRQILGQKVEFLVSFYNNEISEKSEIFDDQFSVERPDGSNFTLKIRSTKLEDSAMYFCASSERETGGGYTFGSGTRLTVV.

The gene calls are TRBV6-5 and TRBJ2-2; 12 nucleotides agree with TRBD2. Germline lookup yields CDR1 MNHEY and CDR2 SVGAGI. This CDR3 region has 13 residues. The junction had 3 bases not matched to a gene; V was cut back by 7 bases and J by 9 bases. The CDR3 bases are TGTGCCAGCATGACTAGCGGGAGCCGGGAGCTGTTTTTT. This gives the protein CASMTSGSRELFF.

DNA for the CDR3: TGTGCCAGCAGTAGAGGACAGGGAGGCTACACCTTC. Encoded protein: CASSRGQGGYTF. The chain links TRBV28 to TRBJ1-2; 8 positions match TRBD1. V was pared by 5 bases and J by 8 bases, with 4 bases of the junction left unmatched. CDR3 size: 12 residues. From germline, CDR1 is MDHEN and CDR2 SYDVKM.

The chain is built from TRBV11-2 and TRBJ2-3, with 11 nucleotides matching TRBD2. Germline V gene data show CDR1 as SGHAT and CDR2 as FQNNGV. The trim removed 3 bases at V and 5 bases at J, leaving 4 bases unmatched. This CDR3 has 15 amino acids. CDR3 nucleotide sequence: TGTGCCAGCAGCTTGGTCCTAGCGGGAGGAGATACGCAGTATTTT. Translated, it gives CASSLVLAGGDTQYF.

This clone was recorded at least ten times. Here the CDR3 reads CASSTRTVGELFF. The CDR3 DNA follows: TGTGCCAGCAGTACCCGGACCGTCGGGGAGCTGTTTTTT. The V call is TRBV6-1, the J call TRBJ2-2, with D unresolved. Trimming shortened V by 5 bases and J by 7 bases, and 11 bases separated the two germline ends. This CDR3 has 13 amino acids. Germline V gene sequence: CDR1 MNHNS, CDR2 SASEGT.

The J gene is TRBJ2-7, the V gene TRBV6-1, with TRBD1 matching over 7 bases. This CDR3 is 14 amino acids long. V was clipped by 6 bases and J by 0 bases; unmatched bases: 5. Germline assignment: CDR1 MNHNS and CDR2 SASEGT. This chain's CDR3 is CASRSQGFSYEQYF. CDR3 bases: TGTGCCAGCAGATCACAGGGGTTCTCCTACGAGCAGTACTTC.

The chain links TRBV5-1 to TRBJ1-4; weak D call: TRBD1 (5 bases). The CDR3 length is 16 residues. Germline V lookup: CDR1 SGHRS, CDR2 YFSETQ. The V gene lost 2 bases and the J gene lost 0 bases, with 11 bases spanning the gap. Written as DNA, the CDR3 is TGCGCCAGCAGCTTCGGGACTGTAGCAACTAATGAAAAACTGTTTTTT. It specifies CASSFGTVATNEKLFF.

This clone has only a few counts. This specimen includes other DNA sequences encoding the same CDR3. CDR3 loop: CSVVRLLGADTQYF. The CDR3 nucleotides are TGCAGCGTTGTCCGACTCCTGGGGGCAGATACGCAGTATTTT. The gene calls are TRBV29-1 and TRBJ2-3; perhaps D is TRBD1 or TRBD2 (5 bases each). In germline, CDR1 is SQVTM, CDR2 ANQGSEA. This CDR3 contains 14 residues. V gave up 4 bases and J gave up 4 bases, with 15 bases separating them.

The V call is TRBV21-1, the J call TRBJ2-1. TRBV21-1 is a recognized pseudogene. The CDR3 has 16 residues. CDR3 sequence reads: CASSKARTRNDNEQFF. In DNA, the CDR3 is TGTGCCAGCAGCAAAGCTCGGACCAGAAATGACAATGAGCAGTTCTTC.

The CDR3 bases are TGTGCCAGCAGGCCGGGACTAGCGGGAGCAGATACGCAGTATTTT. As protein: CASRPGLAGADTQYF. This sequence joins TRBV27 and TRBJ2-3, with 14 bases identical to TRBD2. The V gene end was trimmed by 6 bases and the J gene end by 4 bases; junction bases not matched to a gene: 3. Germline loops: CDR1 MNHEY, CDR2 SMNVEV (reference sequence). The CDR3 covers 15 residues.

The chain couples TRBV5-1 to TRBJ2-2; no clear D. Trimming left V 5 bases short and J 4 bases short, with 12 bases between. The germline CDR1 and CDR2 sequences are SGHRS and YFSETQ. This CDR3 region has 14 residues. The DNA of the CDR3 is TGCGCCAGCAGGAAAACGGATTCCACCGGGGAGCTGTTTTTT. The encoded protein is CASRKTDSTGELFF.

The chain carries TRBV11-1 and TRBJ1-4; D may be TRBD1 (5 bases). From germline, CDR1 is SGHAT and CDR2 FQDESV (reference sequence). V was shortened by 1 base and J by 0 bases, with 9 bases between the two germline ends. There are 16 residues in the CDR3. The chain's CDR3 is CASSLGQRTTNEKLFF. The CDR3 bases are TGTGCCAGCAGCTTAGGACAGAGAACAACTAATGAAAAACTGTTTTTT.

This clone was counted a single time. This sequence joins TRBV4-1 and TRBJ2-2; TRBD1 aligns across 10 bases. V was clipped by 2 bases and J by 6 bases; unmatched bases: 15. Germline CDR1 and CDR2: MGHRA and YSYEKL. The CDR3 spans 19 residues. The CDR3 here is CASSQLLDRGRTRPGELFF. The CDR3 DNA is TGCGCCAGCAGCCAACTATTAGACAGGGGGCGGACGCGCCCCGGGGAGCTGTTTTTT.

The V gene is TRBV11-2, the J gene TRBJ1-2, with TRBD1 matching 9 bases. This CDR3 is built from 17 residues. Per the germline V gene, CDR1 is SGHAT and CDR2 is FQNNGV. The J segment lost 0 bases and the V segment lost 6 bases, leaving 11 bases of the junction unmatched. Here the CDR3 reads CASSRGPGQGANYGYTF. The DNA of the CDR3 is TGTGCCAGCAGTCGAGGGCCGGGACAGGGCGCTAACTATGGCTACACCTTC.